The 30 T cell receptor beta chains below all came from one sample that was sequenced in a study of blood T cell repertoires in COVID-19 (dated by TCRdb to the early 2020s). Library preparation employed the immunoSEQ multiplex PCR assay. The immuneACCESS repertoire file appears here via TCRdb, limited to in-frame rearrangements. These files lack a portion of the clones; in checked studies, under half of the deficit traces to unresolved V genes, and the cause of the others is not known. The sample table lists about 260,000 clones, more than 75% of them with a count of one. The ten largest clones take up more than 1.3% of the sample. Sequencing was carried out using peripheral blood. The receptors stem from a woman aged 35 to 49 who had recovered from COVID-19.

This chain joins TRBV6-5 and TRBJ1-2; D call uncertain. CDR1 and CDR2 (germline): MNHEY, SVGAGI. Trimming took 0 bases from V and 3 from J, leaving 11 bases between them. This CDR3 has 15 residues. This CDR3 reads CASSYSGHRDYGYTF. The DNA for the CDR3 is TGTGCCAGCAGTTACTCTGGCCATCGGGACTATGGCTACACCTTC.

The chain joins TRBV19 to TRBJ2-5; 10 bases match TRBD2. Looked up from germline, CDR1 is LNHDA and CDR2 is SQIVND (reference sequence). Trimming removed 1 base from V and 3 bases from J; junction bases left unmatched: 5. CDR3 size: 16 residues. The CDR3 nucleotides are TGTGCCAGTAGTATAGGTCTTACTAGCGGGGAAGAGACCCAGTACTTC. Translation gives CASSIGLTSGEETQYF. Full variable domain (remainder filled in from reference TRBV19 and TRBJ2-5): DGGITQSPKYLFRKEGQNVTLSCEQNLNHDAMYWYRQDPGQGLRLIYYSQIVNDFQKGDIAEGYSVSREKKESFPLTVTSAQKNPTAFYLCASSIGLTSGEETQYFGPGTRLLVL.

The count of this clone is one. The V call is TRBV6-2 or TRBV6-3, the J call TRBJ2-5, with TRBD2 identical over 12 bases. Germline V gives CDR1 MNHEY, CDR2 SVGEGT. Trimming at V came to 4 bases and at J to 4 bases, leaving 16 bases not matched to a gene. The CDR3 has 19 residues. This chain's CDR3 is CASSSRSRLAGGLRETQYF. The CDR3 coding sequence is TGTGCCAGCAGTTCCCGCTCGCGGCTAGCGGGGGGGCTTCGAGAGACCCAGTACTTC.

The chain recombines TRBV6-5 with TRBJ2-7; 8 bases match TRBD1. Germline CDR1 reads MNHEY; CDR2 reads SVGAGI. The V and J ends lost 2 bases and 5 bases, in that order; junction bases with no gene match: 8. The CDR3 is made up of 15 amino acids. This chain's CDR3 is CASSYTATGANEQYF. In nucleotides, the CDR3 is TGTGCCAGCAGTTACACCGCGACAGGGGCCAACGAGCAGTACTTC.

This chain connects TRBV2 to TRBJ1-2; D is uncertain. With 1 base removed from V and 13 bases from J, the gap between germline ends came to 16 bases. This CDR3 contains 13 residues. Per the germline V gene, CDR1 is SNHLY and CDR2 is FYNNEI. As DNA, the CDR3 is TGTGCCAGCAGTGAAGTGTCTAAGTCCCCCCGCACCTTC. Translation: CASSEVSKSPRTF.

The gene calls are TRBV5-1 and TRBJ2-7; TRBD2 agrees at 10 bases. CDR3 length equals 15 residues. CDR1 and CDR2 from the germline V gene are SGHRS and YFSETQ. Trimming at V came to 4 bases and at J to 6 bases, leaving 10 bases not matched to a gene. CDR3 loop: CASSIQAGGPFEQYF. The DNA of the CDR3 is TGCGCCAGCAGCATTCAAGCGGGGGGGCCCTTCGAGCAGTACTTC.

V is TRBV10-2 and J is TRBJ1-5; 11 bases fit TRBD1. V lost 4 bases to trimming and J lost 7 bases; unmatched junction nucleotides: 12. The CDR3 loop spans 17 amino acids. Germline CDR1 WSHSY, CDR2 SAAADI. As DNA, the CDR3 is TGCGCCAGCAGTGTTTCGCAGGACAGGGGGCGTCGACAGCCCCAGCATTTT. The encoded protein is CASSVSQDRGRRQPQHF.

This clone was observed a single time. The genes are TRBV10-1 and TRBJ2-7; D is unresolved. Germline V gene data show CDR1 as WNHNN and CDR2 as SYGVQD (reference sequence). V dropped 3 bases and J dropped 7 bases, with 10 bases sitting between them. The CDR3 runs 12 residues. The CDR3 DNA is TGCGCCAGCAGTGAAACCCACGGGGAGCAGTACTTC. Its translation is CASSETHGEQYF.

This clone appeared once. This chain links TRBV19 with TRBJ2-1; D unresolved. V lost 1 base to trimming and J lost 7 bases, with 8 bases between them. This CDR3 has 13 amino acids. CDR1 LNHDA and CDR2 SQIVND come from the germline V gene (reference sequence). The CDR3 DNA is TGTGCCAGTAGTATAGTAGCAAGGAATGAGCAGTTCTTC. This translates into CASSIVARNEQFF.

The V and J genes are TRBV27 and TRBJ1-1; tentatively, D is TRBD1 (6 bases). The CDR3 contains 14 residues. Trimming took off 0 bases at V and 4 bases at J, with 9 bases between the two ends. The V gene's germline CDR1 is MNHEY and CDR2 SMNVEV (reference sequence). The CDR3 region is CASSLSGGVTEAFF. The CDR3 DNA reads TGTGCCAGCAGTTTATCAGGGGGGGTCACTGAAGCTTTCTTT.

This chain uses TRBV9 with TRBJ1-1, with D tentatively TRBD1 (5 bases). Germline CDR1 reads SGDLS; CDR2 reads YYNGEE. The CDR3 covers 14 residues. Trimming pared 4 bases from V and 5 bases from J, leaving 15 bases between. The CDR3 sequence: CASSPTPWTTEAFF. The CDR3 region has the DNA TGTGCCAGCAGCCCCACTCCGTGGACAACTGAAGCTTTCTTT.

V and J are TRBV5-6 and TRBJ1-2; 9 bases are a match to TRBD1. The CDR3 is 12 residues long. The germline gives CDR1 SGHDT, CDR2 YYEEEE. After removal of 7 bases from V and 7 bases from J, the junction contained 5 bases not matched to a gene. The CDR3 region has the DNA TGTGCCAGCCTAGGACAGGGGCGTGGCTACACCTTC. Amino acid sequence: CASLGQGRGYTF.

The V gene is TRBV9, the J gene TRBJ1-6, with 11 bases aligning to TRBD1. V trimming: 0 bases; J trimming: 9 bases; junction bases outside the gene matches: 5. The germline gives CDR1 SGDLS, CDR2 YYNGEE. This CDR3 spans 16 amino acids. CDR3 sequence (DNA): TGTGCCAGCAGCGTAGCCGGGACAGGGGGTAGTTCACCCCTCCACTTT. Translating it yields CASSVAGTGGSSPLHF. The variable domain in full, with the rest retrieved from reference TRBV9 and TRBJ1-6, is DSGVTQTPKHLITATGQRVTLRCSPRSGDLSVYWYQQSLDQGLQFLIQYYNGEERAKGNILERFSAQQFPDLHSELNLSSLELGDSALYFCASSVAGTGGSSPLHFGNGTRLTVT.

The chain combines TRBV7-9 with TRBJ1-1, with D possibly being TRBD1 (6 bases). The CDR3 extends over 13 amino acids. The germline CDR1 and CDR2 sequences are SEHNR and FQNEAQ (reference sequence). The V gene lost 0 bases and the J gene lost 7 bases, with 9 bases spanning the gap. The CDR3 nucleotides read TGTGCCAGCAGCTTAGCGGGGGCCCATGAAGCTTTCTTT. Translation: CASSLAGAHEAFF.

This rearrangement joins TRBV5-6 to TRBJ1-2; weak D call: TRBD1 (5 bases). The CDR3 spans 13 residues. Trimming removed 2 bases from V and 9 bases from J, with 14 bases in between. Germline CDR1 SGHDT, CDR2 YYEEEE. The CDR3 region is CASSFAGPGSYTF. The DNA for the CDR3 is TGTGCCAGCAGCTTTGCGGGACCCGGGAGCTACACCTTC.

The chain employs TRBV5-1 and TRBJ2-5; 10 bases fit TRBD2. There are 16 residues in the CDR3. The trim removed 1 base at V and 5 bases at J, leaving 8 bases unmatched. Per germline, CDR1 SGHRS and CDR2 YFSETQ. The CDR3 reads CASSLYSGGAGETQYF. The DNA of the CDR3 is TGCGCCAGCAGCTTGTACAGCGGGGGGGCCGGGGAGACCCAGTACTTC.

The chain links TRBV2 to TRBJ1-2, with D unclear. The CDR3 is made up of 12 amino acids. V gave up 8 bases and J gave up 4 bases, with 11 bases separating them. The germline gives CDR1 SNHLY, CDR2 FYNNEI. CDR3: CASLLGPYGYTF. CDR3 DNA: TGTGCCAGCCTGTTGGGCCCCTATGGCTACACCTTC.

The J gene is TRBJ1-1, the V gene TRBV5-1, with a weak D call TRBD1 (6 bases). The length of the CDR3 is 13 residues. CDR1 SGHRS and CDR2 YFSETQ come from the germline V gene. Trimming took off 3 bases at V and 5 bases at J, with 11 bases between the two ends. The DNA for the CDR3 is TGCGCCAGCAGCTCCCACAGGGAGACTGAAGCTTTCTTT. Its protein is CASSSHRETEAFF.

Only a few counts were recorded for this clone. The J gene is TRBJ1-2, the V gene TRBV2; maybe TRBD1 (5 bases). The CDR3 is 13 amino acids. Trimming cost V 2 bases and J 4 bases, with 8 bases left between them. The V gene's germline CDR1 is SNHLY and CDR2 FYNNEI. As DNA, the CDR3 is TGTGCCAGCAGTGAAACGGGACTCTATGGCTACACCTTC. Translated, it gives CASSETGLYGYTF.

The chain is built from TRBV2 and TRBJ1-6; TRBD1 is a possible D gene (6 bases). The V gene's germline CDR1 is SNHLY and CDR2 FYNNEI. V was clipped by 0 bases and J by 9 bases, with 18 bases between them. The CDR3 loop spans 17 amino acids. CDR3 in amino acids: CASSEASTGPRGSPLHF. The CDR3 DNA reads as TGTGCCAGCAGTGAAGCAAGCACAGGGCCTCGAGGTTCACCCCTCCACTTT.

CDR3 DNA sequence: TGTGCCAGTTTTACAGGAGCCCCCACTGAAGCTTTCTTT. Protein: CASFTGAPTEAFF. The gene calls are TRBV19 and TRBJ1-1; the D gene is possibly TRBD1 (5 bases). V lost 8 bases, J lost 4 bases, and 14 bases lay in between. The length of the CDR3 is 13 residues. Germline V gene sequence: CDR1 LNHDA, CDR2 SQIVND (reference sequence).

The chain couples TRBV7-2 to TRBJ1-4; weak D call: TRBD1 (5 bases). Germline V gives CDR1 SGHTA, CDR2 FQGNSA. The length of the CDR3 is 13 residues. Trimming stripped 3 bases from V and 8 bases from J, with 10 bases between. The CDR3, as DNA: TGTGCCAGCAGCTTTGGGGCCGGAGAAAAACTGTTTTTT. Translated: CASSFGAGEKLFF. The full variable domain, rest sourced from reference TRBV7-2 and TRBJ1-4, is GAGVSQSPSNKVTEKGKDVELRCDPISGHTALYWYRQSLGQGLEFLIYFQGNSAPDKSGLPSDRFSAERTGGSVSTLTIQRTQQEDSAVYLCASSFGAGEKLFFGSGTQLSVL.

The gene calls are TRBV6-5 and TRBJ2-1; D is perhaps TRBD2 (5 bases). The CDR3 consists of 13 residues. Germline V gene sequence: CDR1 MNHEY, CDR2 SVGAGI. Trimming removed 5 bases from V and 4 bases from J, with 9 bases in between. Written as DNA, the CDR3 is TGTGCCAGCAGTATGGACTCTTACAATGAGCAGTTCTTC. Protein sequence: CASSMDSYNEQFF.

This clone has just a few counts. The chain recombines TRBV30 with TRBJ1-1; D is possibly TRBD1 (5 bases). This CDR3 has 13 amino acids. The germline CDR1 and CDR2 sequences are GTSNPN and SVGIG (reference sequence). The V gene lost 2 bases and the J gene lost 0 bases, with 7 bases spanning the gap. In DNA, the CDR3 is TGTGCCTGGAGTAGACAGATGAACACTGAAGCTTTCTTT. It codes for CAWSRQMNTEAFF.

In this sample, this clone turned up a few times. The chain couples TRBV20-1 to TRBJ2-7; TRBD1 agrees at 8 bases. V was pared by 3 bases and J by 3 bases, with 4 bases of the junction left unmatched. CDR1 is DFQATT, CDR2 SNEGSKA, per germline (reference sequence). This CDR3 is built from 13 residues. CDR3: CSASVGQGYEQYF. Here the CDR3 DNA reads TGCAGTGCTAGTGTAGGACAGGGCTACGAGCAGTACTTC.

The J gene is TRBJ2-7, the V gene TRBV4-1, with D possibly matching TRBD1 (6 bases). The CDR3 is 13 residues long. Germline-derived CDR1 and CDR2 are MGHRA and YSYEKL. Trimming shortened V by 5 bases and J by 1 base, and 9 bases separated the two germline ends. The DNA for the CDR3 is TGCGCCAGCAGCGGTGACAGGTCCTACGAGCAGTACTTC. Protein: CASSGDRSYEQYF.

The chain recombines TRBV6-6 with TRBJ2-7; 14 bases are a match to TRBD2. The CDR3 covers 15 residues. V shed 5 bases, J shed 7 bases, and the junction held 7 bases outside the gene matches. The germline V gene has CDR1 MNHNY and CDR2 SVGAGI (reference sequence). The CDR3 here is CASSPGTSGGLEQYF. The CDR3 bases are TGTGCCAGCAGTCCCGGGACTAGCGGGGGTTTAGAGCAGTACTTC.

The chain uses TRBV19 and TRBJ2-3, with TRBD2 matching 9 bases. V lost 9 bases and J lost 2; bases outside the gene matches: 15. CDR1 is LNHDA and CDR2 is SQIVND in the germline V gene (reference sequence). This CDR3 has 17 amino acids. CDR3 region: CASIQPGASGVTDTQYF. The CDR3 nucleotides read TGTGCCAGCATCCAGCCCGGGGCTAGCGGGGTCACAGATACGCAGTATTTT.

The chain has TRBV6-2 or TRBV6-3 and TRBJ1-1, with 10 bases fitting TRBD1. Germline V lookup: CDR1 MNHEY, CDR2 SVGEGT. V lost 2 bases and J lost 4; bases outside the gene matches: 7. The CDR3 extends over 16 amino acids. CDR3 nucleotides: TGTGCCAGCAGTTACGGTTGGGGACAGGGGCGCACTGAAGCTTTCTTT. Translation: CASSYGWGQGRTEAFF.

The chain uses TRBV28 and TRBJ1-2, with 7 bases aligning to TRBD1. The CDR3 runs 15 residues. V lost 6 bases to trimming and J lost 5 bases; unmatched junction nucleotides: 12. The germline V gene encodes CDR1 MDHEN and CDR2 SYDVKM. This CDR3 reads CASRSNPGQLYGYTF. In nucleotides, the CDR3 is TGTGCCAGCAGATCAAACCCGGGACAGCTATATGGCTACACCTTC.